This T cell receptor beta chain was recorded in a study of T-cell reconstitution after alpha-beta-depleted transplantation in children. The sample holds many counts of this clonotype. The V segment lost 4 bases and the J segment 5 bases; nucleotides outside the gene matches: 4. The germline gives CDR1 SNHLY, CDR2 FYNNEI. This CDR3 has 14 residues. Construction of the TCRbeta library involved unique molecular identifiers. Each CDR3 protein gets one entry after TCRdb re-called the PCR reads with MiXCR. The sample lists about 610,000 distinct CDR3 sequences, about 11% occurring once. The V and J genes are TRBV2 and TRBJ1-2; 10 nucleotides agree with TRBD1. The origin of this receptor is a human donor who donated a stem cell graft to a child with acute myeloid leukemia. Here the sequenced sample was PBMCs from the stem cell graft donor, taken from the stem cell graft. The CDR3 DNA is TGTGCCAGCAGTGCGACGGGACAGGGGTATGGCTACACCTTC. It codes for CASSATGQGYGYTF.